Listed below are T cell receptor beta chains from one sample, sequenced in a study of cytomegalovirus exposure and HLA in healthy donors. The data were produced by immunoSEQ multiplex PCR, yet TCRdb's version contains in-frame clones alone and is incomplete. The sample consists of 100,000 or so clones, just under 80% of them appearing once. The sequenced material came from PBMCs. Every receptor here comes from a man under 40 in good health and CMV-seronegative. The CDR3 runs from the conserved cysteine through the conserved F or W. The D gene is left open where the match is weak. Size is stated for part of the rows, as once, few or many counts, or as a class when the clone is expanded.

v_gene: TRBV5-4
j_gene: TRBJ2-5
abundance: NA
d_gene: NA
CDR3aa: CASSSAREAETQYF
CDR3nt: TGTGCCAGCAGCTCCGCCCGAGAGGCAGAGACCCAGTACTTC

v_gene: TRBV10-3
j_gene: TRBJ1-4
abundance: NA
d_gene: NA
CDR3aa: CASRGAKGAHNEKLFF
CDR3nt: TGTGCCAGCCGGGGGGCAAAGGGCGCCCATAATGAAAAACTGTTTTTT

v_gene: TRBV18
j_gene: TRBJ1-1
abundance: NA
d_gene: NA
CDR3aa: CASSPGQKNTEAFF
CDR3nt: TGTGCCAGCTCACCAGGCCAGAAGAACACTGAAGCTTTCTTT

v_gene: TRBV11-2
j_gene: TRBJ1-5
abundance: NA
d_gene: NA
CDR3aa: CASSLDLRQYSNQPQHF
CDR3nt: TGTGCCAGCAGCTTAGATCTTAGACAGTATAGCAATCAGCCCCAGCATTTT

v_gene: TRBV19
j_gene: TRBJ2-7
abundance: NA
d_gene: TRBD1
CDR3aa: CASSAQGVFYEQYF
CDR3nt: TGTGCCAGTAGTGCTCAGGGGGTCTTCTACGAGCAGTACTTC

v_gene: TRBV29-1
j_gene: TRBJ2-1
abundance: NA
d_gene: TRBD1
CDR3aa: CSGKIGGDEQFF
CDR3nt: TGCAGCGGAAAGATAGGGGGCGATGAGCAGTTCTTC

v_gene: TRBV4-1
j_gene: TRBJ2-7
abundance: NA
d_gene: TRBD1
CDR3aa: CASSPQTGRSYEQYF
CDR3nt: TGCGCCAGCAGCCCGCAGACAGGGCGATCCTACGAGCAGTACTTC

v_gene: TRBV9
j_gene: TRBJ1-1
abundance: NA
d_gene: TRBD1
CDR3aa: CASSVRTGFLPGEAFF
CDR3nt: TGTGCCAGCAGCGTTCGGACAGGGTTTCTCCCAGGTGAAGCTTTCTTT

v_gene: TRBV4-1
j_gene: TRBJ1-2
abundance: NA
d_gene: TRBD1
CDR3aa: CASSQPQGEYGYTF
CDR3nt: TGCGCCAGCAGCCAACCGCAGGGGGAATATGGCTACACCTTC

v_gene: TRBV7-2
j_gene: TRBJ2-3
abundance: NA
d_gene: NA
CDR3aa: CASSFLSLDTQYF
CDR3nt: TGTGCCAGCAGCTTCCTCTCTTTGGATACGCAGTATTTT

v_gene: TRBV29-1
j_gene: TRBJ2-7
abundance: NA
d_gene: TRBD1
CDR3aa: CSAGQGRYEQYF
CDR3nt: TGCAGCGCTGGACAGGGAAGGTACGAGCAGTACTTC

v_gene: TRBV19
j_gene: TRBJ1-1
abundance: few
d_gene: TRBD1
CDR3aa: CASSEGTDPEAFF
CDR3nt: TGTGCCAGTAGTGAAGGGACAGACCCTGAAGCTTTCTTT

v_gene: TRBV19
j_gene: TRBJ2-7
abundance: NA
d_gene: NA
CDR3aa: CASSSRERGSPYEQYF
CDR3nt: TGTGCCAGTAGTTCCAGGGAGAGGGGGAGTCCCTACGAGCAGTACTTC

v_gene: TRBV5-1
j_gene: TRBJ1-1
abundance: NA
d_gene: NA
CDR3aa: CASTPSTGYTEAFF
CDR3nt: TGCGCCAGCACCCCTAGTACGGGTTACACTGAAGCTTTCTTT

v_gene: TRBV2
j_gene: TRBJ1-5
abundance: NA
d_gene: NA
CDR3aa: CASSERGIRVSQPQHF
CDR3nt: TGTGCCAGCAGTGAAAGGGGGATCAGGGTGAGCCAGCCCCAGCATTTT

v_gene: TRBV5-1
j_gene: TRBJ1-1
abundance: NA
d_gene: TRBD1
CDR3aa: CASSLVGGPGTEAFF
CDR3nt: TGCGCCAGCAGCTTGGTAGGGGGCCCGGGCACTGAAGCTTTCTTT

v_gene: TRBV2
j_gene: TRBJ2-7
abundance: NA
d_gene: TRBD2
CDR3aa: CASSRAGGAFHEQYF
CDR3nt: TGTGCCAGCAGTCGAGCGGGAGGGGCCTTCCACGAGCAGTACTTC

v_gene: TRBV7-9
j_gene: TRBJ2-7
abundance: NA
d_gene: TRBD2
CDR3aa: CASSLSGGYEQYF
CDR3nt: TGTGCCAGCAGCTTATCGGGGGGGTACGAGCAGTACTTC

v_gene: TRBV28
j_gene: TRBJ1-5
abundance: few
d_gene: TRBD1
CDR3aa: CASSSLRQGVGSDQPQHF
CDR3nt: TGTGCCAGCAGTTCCCTACGACAGGGGGTTGGTTCGGATCAGCCCCAGCATTTT

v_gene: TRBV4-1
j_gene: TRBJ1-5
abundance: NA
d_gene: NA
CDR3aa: CASSLVGPNQPQHF
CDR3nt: TGCGCCAGCAGCCTGGTGGGCCCTAATCAGCCCCAGCATTTT

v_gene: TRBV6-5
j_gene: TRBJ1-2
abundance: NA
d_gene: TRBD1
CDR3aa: CASSQGAGYGYTF
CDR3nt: TGTGCCAGCAGTCAGGGGGCTGGCTATGGCTACACCTTC

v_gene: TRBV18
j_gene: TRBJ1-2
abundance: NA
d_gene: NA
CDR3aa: CASSVTRGNYGYTF
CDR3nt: TGTGCCAGCTCAGTAACCAGGGGTAACTATGGCTACACCTTC

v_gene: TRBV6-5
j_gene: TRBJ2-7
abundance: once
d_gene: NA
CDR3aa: CASSYVQGRTEKQYF
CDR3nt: TGTGCCAGCAGTTACGTACAGGGACGAACTGAAAAGCAGTACTTC

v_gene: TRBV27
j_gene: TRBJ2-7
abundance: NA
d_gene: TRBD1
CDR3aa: CASSLTGTVTGYEQYF
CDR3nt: TGTGCCAGCAGTTTAACCGGGACAGTGACAGGGTACGAGCAGTACTTC

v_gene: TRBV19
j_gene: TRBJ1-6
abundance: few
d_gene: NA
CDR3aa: CASRPTLRRGSPLHF
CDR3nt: TGTGCCAGTAGGCCAACCCTACGGAGGGGCTCACCCCTCCACTTT

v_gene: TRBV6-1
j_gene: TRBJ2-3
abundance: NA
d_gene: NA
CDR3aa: CASSEGTYYTDTQYF
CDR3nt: TGTGCCAGCAGTGAAGGGACATACTACACAGATACGCAGTATTTT

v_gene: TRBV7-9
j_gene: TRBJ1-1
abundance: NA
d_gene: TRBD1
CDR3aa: CASSRPGTGDEAFF
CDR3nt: TGTGCCAGCAGCCGTCCCGGGACAGGGGATGAAGCTTTCTTT

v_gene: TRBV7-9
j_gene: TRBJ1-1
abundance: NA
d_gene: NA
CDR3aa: CASSSTGWAEAFF
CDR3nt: TGTGCCAGCAGCTCAACAGGGTGGGCTGAAGCTTTCTTT

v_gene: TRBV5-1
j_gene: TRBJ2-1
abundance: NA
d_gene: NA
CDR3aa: CASSLEQGSVNEQFF
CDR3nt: TGCGCCAGCAGCTTGGAACAGGGAAGCGTCAATGAGCAGTTCTTC

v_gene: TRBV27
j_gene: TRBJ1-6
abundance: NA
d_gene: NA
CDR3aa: CASSLSLGRISPLHF
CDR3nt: TGTGCCAGCAGTTTATCACTGGGGCGGATTTCACCCCTCCACTTT

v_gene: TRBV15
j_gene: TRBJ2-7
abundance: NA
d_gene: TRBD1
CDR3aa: CATSRGIGQGIYEQYF
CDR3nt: TGTGCCACCAGCCGGGGCATTGGACAGGGTATCTACGAGCAGTACTTC

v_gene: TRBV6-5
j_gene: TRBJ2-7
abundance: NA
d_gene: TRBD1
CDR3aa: CASSYFTGQTNEQYF
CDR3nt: TGTGCCAGCAGTTACTTTACGGGACAGACGAACGAGCAGTACTTC

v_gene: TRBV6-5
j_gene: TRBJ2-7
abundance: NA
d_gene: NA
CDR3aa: CASSYNGEDYEQYF
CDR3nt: TGTGCCAGCAGTTACAACGGGGAGGACTACGAGCAGTACTTC

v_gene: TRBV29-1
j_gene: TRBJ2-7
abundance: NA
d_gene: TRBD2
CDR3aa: CSVDRLAGEYEQYF
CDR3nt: TGCAGCGTTGACCGACTAGCGGGAGAATACGAGCAGTACTTC

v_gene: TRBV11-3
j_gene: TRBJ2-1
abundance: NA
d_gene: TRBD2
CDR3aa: CASSLGTSGRREQFF
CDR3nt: TGTGCCAGCAGCCTTGGGACTAGCGGGAGGCGTGAGCAGTTCTTC

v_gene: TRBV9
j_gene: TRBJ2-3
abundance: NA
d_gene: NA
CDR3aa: CASSDAEQGGTDTQYF
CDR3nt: TGTGCCAGCAGCGACGCCGAGCAGGGTGGCACAGATACGCAGTATTTT

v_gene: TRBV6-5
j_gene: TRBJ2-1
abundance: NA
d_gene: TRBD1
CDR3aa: CASSHMTGGRDEQFF
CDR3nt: TGTGCCAGCAGCCACATGACAGGGGGCAGGGATGAGCAGTTCTTC

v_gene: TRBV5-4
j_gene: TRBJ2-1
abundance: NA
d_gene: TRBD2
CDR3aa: CASSPWTSGGDNEQFF
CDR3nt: TGTGCCAGCAGCCCTTGGACTAGCGGGGGAGACAATGAGCAGTTCTTC

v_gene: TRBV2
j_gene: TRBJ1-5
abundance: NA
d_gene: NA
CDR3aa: CASRQTGEYSNQPQHF
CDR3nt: TGTGCCAGCAGGCAGACAGGAGAGTATAGCAATCAGCCCCAGCATTTT

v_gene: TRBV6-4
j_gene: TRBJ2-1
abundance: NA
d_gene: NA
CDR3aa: CASGLFLVCYNEQFF
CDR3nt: TGTGCCAGCGGGCTTTTTTTGGTCTGTTACAATGAGCAGTTCTTC

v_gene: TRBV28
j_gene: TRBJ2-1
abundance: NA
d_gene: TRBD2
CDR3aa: CATGLAENEQFF
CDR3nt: TGTGCCACCGGACTAGCGGAAAATGAGCAGTTCTTC

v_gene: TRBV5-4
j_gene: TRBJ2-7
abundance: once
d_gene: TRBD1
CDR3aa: CASSERQGSYEQYF
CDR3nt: TGTGCCAGCAGCGAACGACAGGGCTCCTACGAGCAGTACTTC

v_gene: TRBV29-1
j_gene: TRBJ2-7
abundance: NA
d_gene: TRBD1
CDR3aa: CSVEAPPRGVRGYEQYF
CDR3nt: TGCAGCGTTGAAGCTCCCCCTCGGGGCGTCAGGGGGTACGAGCAGTACTTC

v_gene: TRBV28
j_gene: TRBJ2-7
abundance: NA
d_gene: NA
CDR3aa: CASSQLGGEQYF
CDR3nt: TGTGCCAGCAGTCAACTAGGGGGCGAGCAGTACTTC

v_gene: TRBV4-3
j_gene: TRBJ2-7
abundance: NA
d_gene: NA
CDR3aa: CASSIDRQTYEQYF
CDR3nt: TGCGCCAGCAGCATAGACAGGCAGACCTACGAGCAGTACTTC

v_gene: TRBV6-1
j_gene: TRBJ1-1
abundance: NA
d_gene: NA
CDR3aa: CASSGGSGRTEAFF
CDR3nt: TGTGCCAGCAGTGGGGGCAGCGGGCGAACTGAAGCTTTCTTT

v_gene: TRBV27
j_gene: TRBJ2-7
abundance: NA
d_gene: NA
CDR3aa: CASSLRGYEQYF
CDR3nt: TGTGCCAGCAGTTTAAGAGGATACGAGCAGTACTTC

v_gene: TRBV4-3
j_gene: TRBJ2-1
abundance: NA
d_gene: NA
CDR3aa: CASSQYQVFNNEQFF
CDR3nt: TGCGCCAGCAGCCAGTACCAGGTTTTCAACAATGAGCAGTTCTTC

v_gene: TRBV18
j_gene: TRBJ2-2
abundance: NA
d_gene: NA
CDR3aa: CASSPQPIANTGELFF
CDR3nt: TGTGCCAGCTCACCACAGCCAATCGCGAACACCGGGGAGCTGTTTTTT

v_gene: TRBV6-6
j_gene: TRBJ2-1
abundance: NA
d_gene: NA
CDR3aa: CASGGRGVNEQFF
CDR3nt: TGTGCCAGCGGAGGCAGGGGGGTCAATGAGCAGTTCTTC

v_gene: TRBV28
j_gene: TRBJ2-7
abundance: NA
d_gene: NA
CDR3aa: CASSLRGATLF
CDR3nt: TGTGCCAGCAGTTTACGAGGAGCCACCCTATTC

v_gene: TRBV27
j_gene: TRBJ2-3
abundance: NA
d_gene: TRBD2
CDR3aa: CASSLSGGTSRTDTQYF
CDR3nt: TGTGCCAGCAGTTTATCGGGAGGGACTAGCCGCACAGATACGCAGTATTTT

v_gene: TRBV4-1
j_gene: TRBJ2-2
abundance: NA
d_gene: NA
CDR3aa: CASGRVSNTGELFF
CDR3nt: TGCGCCAGCGGTCGGGTGTCGAACACCGGGGAGCTGTTTTTT